This T cell receptor (beta chain) was recovered during a study of blood T cell repertoires in COVID-19. Across the whole study: T cells, B-cell-depleted T cells, or PBMCs provided the cDNA or gDNA that served as material.

In germline, CDR1 is LNHDA, CDR2 SQIVND (reference sequence). CDR3 length equals 14 residues. V gave up 6 bases and J gave up 4 bases, with 10 bases separating them. Assay: immunoSEQ multiplex PCR; the TCRdb copy retains only in-frame clones and omits some. The sample has 390,000 or so clones; 80% to 90% are singletons. The specimen was PBMCs or T cells enriched from blood (not recorded which). This receptor was obtained from a man between 18 and 29 years old who had recovered from COVID-19. The chain has TRBV19 and TRBJ1-6, with TRBD1 as a possible D gene (6 bases). The CDR3 is CASRSGQYNSPLHF. For the CDR3, the DNA is TGTGCCAGTAGGTCAGGACAGTATAATTCACCCCTCCACTTT.